This T cell receptor (beta chain) derives from a study of cytomegalovirus exposure and HLA in healthy donors. General study findings and limits: As a later analysis showed, several of the most significant clusters appeared to be linked to common viral pathogens. Fewer N-insertions (relative to the approximately 670-donor mean) were reportedly seen in an Asian-associated ancestry cluster in a later analysis. In a later analysis, a missense DCLRE1C variant was linked to TCR beta V- and J-gene trimming. CMV serostatus was the only immune exposure information that was available.

PCR involved 60 Vbeta and 13 Jbeta primers. Sequencing used immunoSEQ multiplex PCR; TCRdb keeps in-frame clones, though not all of them. Altogether approximately 300,000 clones are present, roughly four fifths being singletons, with the ten largest covering roughly 2%. This clone was counted between two and nine times. Its matching antigen is unknown. CDR3 size: 15 residues. The germline gives CDR1 LNHDA, CDR2 SQIVND (reference sequence). V lost 5 bases, J lost 4 bases, and 8 bases stayed unmatched. The sequencing input was PBMCs. The chain recombines TRBV19 with TRBJ1-2, with TRBD1 identical over 9 bases. The origin of this receptor is a woman aged 40 to 50 in good health and CMV-seropositive. The CDR3 spells CASSSRDRVRYGYTF. CDR3 nucleotide sequence: TGTGCCAGTAGTTCTCGGGACAGGGTTCGCTATGGCTACACCTTC.